The clone carrying this T cell receptor beta chain came up a few times. What it binds is unknown. In TCRdb, the 5' RACE reads were re-called with MiXCR into one record per CDR3 protein. The sample yields 1.5 million to 2 million distinct CDR3 sequences, about 31% seen once. This sample was included in a study of identical twins. Germline CDR1 MGHRA, CDR2 YSYEKL. The J segment lost 4 bases and the V segment lost 4 bases, leaving 5 bases of the junction unmatched. CDR3 size: 14 residues. Study outcomes and limitations: In cord blood, abundant beta clonotypes had fewer insertions; memory showed no trend.

The sample was cord blood. V usage is TRBV4-1 and J usage is TRBJ2-3; 7 positions agree with TRBD1. The receptor's source is a newborn girl in good health. This CDR3 is CASSRDDRADTQYF. The CDR3 DNA is TGCGCCAGCAGCCGAGACGACAGGGCAGATACGCAGTATTTT.